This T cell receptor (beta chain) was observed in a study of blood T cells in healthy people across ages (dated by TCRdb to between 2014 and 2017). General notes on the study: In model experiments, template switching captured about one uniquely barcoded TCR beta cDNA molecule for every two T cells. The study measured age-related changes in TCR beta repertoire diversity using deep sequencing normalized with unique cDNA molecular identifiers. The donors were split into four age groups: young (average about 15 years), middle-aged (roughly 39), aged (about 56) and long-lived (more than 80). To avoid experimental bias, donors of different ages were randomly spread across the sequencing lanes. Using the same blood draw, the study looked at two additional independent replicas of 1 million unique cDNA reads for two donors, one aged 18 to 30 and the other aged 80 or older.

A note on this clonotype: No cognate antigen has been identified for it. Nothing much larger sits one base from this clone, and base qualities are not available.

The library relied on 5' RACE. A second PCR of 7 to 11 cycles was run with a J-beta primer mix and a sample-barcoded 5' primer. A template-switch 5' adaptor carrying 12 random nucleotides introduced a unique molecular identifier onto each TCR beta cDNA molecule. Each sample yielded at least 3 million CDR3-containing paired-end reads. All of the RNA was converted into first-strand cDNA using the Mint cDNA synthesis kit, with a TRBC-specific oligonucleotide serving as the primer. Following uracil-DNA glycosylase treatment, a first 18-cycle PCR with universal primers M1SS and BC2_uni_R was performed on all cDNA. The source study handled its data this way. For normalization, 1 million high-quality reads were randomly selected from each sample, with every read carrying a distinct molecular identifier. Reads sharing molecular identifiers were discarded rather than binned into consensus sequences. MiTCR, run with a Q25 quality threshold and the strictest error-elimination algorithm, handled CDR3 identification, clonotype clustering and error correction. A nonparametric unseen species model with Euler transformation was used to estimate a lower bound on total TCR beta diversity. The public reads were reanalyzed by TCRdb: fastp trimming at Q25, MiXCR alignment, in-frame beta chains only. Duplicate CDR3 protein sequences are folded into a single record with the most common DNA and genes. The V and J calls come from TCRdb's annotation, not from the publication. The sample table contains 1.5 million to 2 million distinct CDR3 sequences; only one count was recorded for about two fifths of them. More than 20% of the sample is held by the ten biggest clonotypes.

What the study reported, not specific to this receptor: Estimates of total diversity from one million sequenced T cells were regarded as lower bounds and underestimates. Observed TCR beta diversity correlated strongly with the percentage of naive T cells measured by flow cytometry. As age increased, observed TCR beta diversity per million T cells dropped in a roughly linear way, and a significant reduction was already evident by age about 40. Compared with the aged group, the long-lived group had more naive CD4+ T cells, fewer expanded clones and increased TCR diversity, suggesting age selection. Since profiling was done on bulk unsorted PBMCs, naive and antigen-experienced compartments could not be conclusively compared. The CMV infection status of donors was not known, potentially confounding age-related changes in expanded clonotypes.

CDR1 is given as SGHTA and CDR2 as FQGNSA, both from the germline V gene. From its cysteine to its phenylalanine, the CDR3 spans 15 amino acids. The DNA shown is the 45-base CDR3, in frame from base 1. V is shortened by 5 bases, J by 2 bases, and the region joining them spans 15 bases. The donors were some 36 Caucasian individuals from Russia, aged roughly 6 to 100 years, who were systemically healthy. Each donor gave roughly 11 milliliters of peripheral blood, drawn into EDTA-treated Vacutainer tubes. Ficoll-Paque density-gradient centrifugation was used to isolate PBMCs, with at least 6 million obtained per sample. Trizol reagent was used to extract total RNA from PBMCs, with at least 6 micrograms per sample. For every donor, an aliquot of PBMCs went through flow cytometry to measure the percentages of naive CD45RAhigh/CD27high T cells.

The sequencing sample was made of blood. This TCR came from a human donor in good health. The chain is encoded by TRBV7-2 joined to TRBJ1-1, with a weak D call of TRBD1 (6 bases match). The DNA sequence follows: TGTGCCAGCAGCGCCCATGGGGGGCGAAACACTGAAGCTTTCTTT. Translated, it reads CASSAHGGRNTEAFF.